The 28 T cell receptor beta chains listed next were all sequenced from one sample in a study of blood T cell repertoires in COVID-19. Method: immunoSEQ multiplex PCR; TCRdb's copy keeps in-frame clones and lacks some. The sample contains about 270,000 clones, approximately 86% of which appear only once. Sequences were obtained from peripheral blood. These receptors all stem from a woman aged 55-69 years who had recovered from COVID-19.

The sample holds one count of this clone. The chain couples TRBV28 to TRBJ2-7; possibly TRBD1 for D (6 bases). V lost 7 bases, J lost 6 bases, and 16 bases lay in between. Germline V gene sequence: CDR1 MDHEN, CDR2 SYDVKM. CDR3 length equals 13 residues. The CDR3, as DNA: TGTGCCAGCACCCCAGGGGCGCCCTCCGAGCAGTACTTC. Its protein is CASTPGAPSEQYF.

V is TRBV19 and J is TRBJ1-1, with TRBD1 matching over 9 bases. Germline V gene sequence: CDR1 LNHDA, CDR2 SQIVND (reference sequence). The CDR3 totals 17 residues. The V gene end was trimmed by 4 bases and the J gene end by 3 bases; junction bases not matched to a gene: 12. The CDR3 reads CASSKGTTGQGYTEAFF. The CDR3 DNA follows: TGTGCCAGTAGTAAAGGAACTACGGGACAGGGATACACTGAAGCTTTCTTT.

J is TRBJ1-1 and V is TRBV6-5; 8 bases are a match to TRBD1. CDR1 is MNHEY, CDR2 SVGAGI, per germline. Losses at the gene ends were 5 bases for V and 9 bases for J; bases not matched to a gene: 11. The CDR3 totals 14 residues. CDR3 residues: CASSMTGVKRQAFF. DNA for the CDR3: TGTGCCAGCAGTATGACAGGGGTGAAGCGCCAAGCTTTCTTT.

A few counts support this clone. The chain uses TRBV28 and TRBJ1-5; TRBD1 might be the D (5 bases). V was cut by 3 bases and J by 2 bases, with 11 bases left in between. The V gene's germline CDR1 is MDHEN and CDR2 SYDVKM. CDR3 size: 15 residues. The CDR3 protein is CASSFGGGGNQPQHF. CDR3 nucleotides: TGTGCCAGCAGTTTTGGGGGAGGTGGCAATCAGCCCCAGCATTTT.

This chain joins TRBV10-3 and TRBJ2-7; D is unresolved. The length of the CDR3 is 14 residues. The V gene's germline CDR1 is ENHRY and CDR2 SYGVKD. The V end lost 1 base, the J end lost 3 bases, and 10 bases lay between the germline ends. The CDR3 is CAISEWLDVYEQYF. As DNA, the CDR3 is TGTGCCATCAGTGAGTGGCTAGACGTCTACGAGCAGTACTTC.

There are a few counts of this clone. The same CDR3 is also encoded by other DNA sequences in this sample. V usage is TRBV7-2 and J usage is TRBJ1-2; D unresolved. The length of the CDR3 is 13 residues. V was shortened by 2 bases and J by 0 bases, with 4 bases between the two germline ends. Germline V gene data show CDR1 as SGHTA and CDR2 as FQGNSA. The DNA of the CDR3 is TGTGCCAGCAGCTTAACGGCTAACTATGGCTACACCTTC. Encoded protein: CASSLTANYGYTF.

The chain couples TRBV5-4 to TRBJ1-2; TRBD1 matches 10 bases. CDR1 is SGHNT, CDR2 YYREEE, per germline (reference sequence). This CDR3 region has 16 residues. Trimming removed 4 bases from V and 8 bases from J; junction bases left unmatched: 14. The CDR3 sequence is CASSGGTGDRFAGYTF. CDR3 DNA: TGTGCCAGCAGCGGCGGGACAGGGGATCGATTTGCGGGCTACACCTTC. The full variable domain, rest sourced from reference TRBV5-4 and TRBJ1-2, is ETGVTQSPTHLIKTRGQQVTLRCSSQSGHNTVSWYQQALGQGPQFIFQYYREEENGRGNFPPRFSGLQFPNYSSELNVNALELDDSALYLCASSGGTGDRFAGYTFGSGTRLTVV.

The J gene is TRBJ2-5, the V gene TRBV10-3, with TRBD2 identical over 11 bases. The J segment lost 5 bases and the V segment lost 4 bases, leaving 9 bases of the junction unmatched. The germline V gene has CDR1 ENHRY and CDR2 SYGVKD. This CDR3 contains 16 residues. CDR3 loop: CAISARLAGNGETQYF. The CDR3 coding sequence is TGTGCCATCAGTGCCAGACTAGCGGGGAACGGGGAGACCCAGTACTTC.

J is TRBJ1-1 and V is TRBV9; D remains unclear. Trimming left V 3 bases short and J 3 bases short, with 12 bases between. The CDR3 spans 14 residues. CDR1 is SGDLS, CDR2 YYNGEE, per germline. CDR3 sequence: CASSGQVGDTEAFF. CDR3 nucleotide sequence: TGTGCCAGCAGCGGGCAAGTCGGGGACACTGAAGCTTTCTTT.

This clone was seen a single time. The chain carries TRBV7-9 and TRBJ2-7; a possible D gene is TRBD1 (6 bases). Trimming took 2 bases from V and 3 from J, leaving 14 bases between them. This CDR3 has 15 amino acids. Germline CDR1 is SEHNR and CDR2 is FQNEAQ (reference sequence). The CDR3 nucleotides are TGTGCCAGCAGCTTAATGGGGCAGGGGAACTACGAGCAGTACTTC. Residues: CASSLMGQGNYEQYF.

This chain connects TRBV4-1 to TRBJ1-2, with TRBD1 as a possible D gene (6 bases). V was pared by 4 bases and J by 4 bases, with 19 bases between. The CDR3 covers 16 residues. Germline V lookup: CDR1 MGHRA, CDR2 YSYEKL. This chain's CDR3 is CASSLPRGRRGYGYTF. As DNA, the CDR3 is TGCGCCAGCAGCCTTCCGCGGGGGCGGCGGGGCTATGGCTACACCTTC.

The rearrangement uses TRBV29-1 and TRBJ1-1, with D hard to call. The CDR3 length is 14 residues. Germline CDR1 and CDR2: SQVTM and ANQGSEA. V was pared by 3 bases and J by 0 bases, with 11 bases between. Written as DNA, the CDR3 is TGCAGCGTTGATTCGCGGCAATTGAACACTGAAGCTTTCTTT. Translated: CSVDSRQLNTEAFF. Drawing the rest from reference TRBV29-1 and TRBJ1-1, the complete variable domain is SAVISQKPSRDICQRGTSLTIQCQVDSQVTMMFWYRQQPGQSLTLIATANQGSEATYESGFVIDKFPISRPNLTFSTLTVSNMSPEDSSIYLCSVDSRQLNTEAFFGQGTRLTVV.

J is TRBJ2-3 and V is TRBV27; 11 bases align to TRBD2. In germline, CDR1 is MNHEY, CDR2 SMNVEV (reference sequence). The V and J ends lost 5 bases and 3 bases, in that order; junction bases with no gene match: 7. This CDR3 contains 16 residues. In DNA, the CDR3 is TGTGCCAGCAGTACTACCTGGACTAGCGGGACAGATACGCAGTATTTT. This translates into CASSTTWTSGTDTQYF.

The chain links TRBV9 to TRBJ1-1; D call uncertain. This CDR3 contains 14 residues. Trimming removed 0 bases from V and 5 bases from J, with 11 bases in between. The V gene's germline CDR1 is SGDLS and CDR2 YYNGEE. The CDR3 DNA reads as TGTGCCAGCAGCGTAGGTTGGCGGGATACTGAAGCTTTCTTT. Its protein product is CASSVGWRDTEAFF.

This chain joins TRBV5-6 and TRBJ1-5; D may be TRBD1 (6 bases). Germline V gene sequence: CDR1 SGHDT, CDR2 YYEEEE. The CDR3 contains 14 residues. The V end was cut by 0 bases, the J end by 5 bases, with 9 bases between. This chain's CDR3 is CASSLVGAYQPQHF. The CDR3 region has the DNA TGTGCCAGCAGCTTGGTGGGGGCCTATCAGCCCCAGCATTTT.

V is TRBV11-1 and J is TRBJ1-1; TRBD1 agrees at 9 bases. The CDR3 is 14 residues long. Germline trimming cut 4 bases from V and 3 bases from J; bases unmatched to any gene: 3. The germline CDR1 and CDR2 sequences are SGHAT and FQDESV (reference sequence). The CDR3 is CASSSGQGYTEAFF. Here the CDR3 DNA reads TGTGCCAGCAGCTCGGGACAGGGATACACTGAAGCTTTCTTT.

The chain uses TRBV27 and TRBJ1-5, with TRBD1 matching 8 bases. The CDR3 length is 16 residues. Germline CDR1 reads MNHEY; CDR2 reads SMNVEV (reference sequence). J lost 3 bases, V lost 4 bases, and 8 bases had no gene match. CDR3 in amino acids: CASSSFGQGFNQPQHF. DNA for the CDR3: TGTGCCAGCAGTTCCTTCGGACAGGGATTCAATCAGCCCCAGCATTTT.

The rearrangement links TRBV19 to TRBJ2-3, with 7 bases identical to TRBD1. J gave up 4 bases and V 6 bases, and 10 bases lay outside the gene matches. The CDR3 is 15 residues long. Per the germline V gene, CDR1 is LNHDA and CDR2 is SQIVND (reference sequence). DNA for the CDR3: TGTGCCAGTAGCAGGGACAGCCAGTATTCAGATACGCAGTATTTT. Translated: CASSRDSQYSDTQYF.

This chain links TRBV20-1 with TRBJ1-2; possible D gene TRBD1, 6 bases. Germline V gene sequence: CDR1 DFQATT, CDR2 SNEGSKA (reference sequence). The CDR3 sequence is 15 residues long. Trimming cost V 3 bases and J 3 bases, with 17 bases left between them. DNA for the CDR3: TGCAGTGCTAGTCTCAACCAGGGGACGGACTATGGCTACACCTTC. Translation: CSASLNQGTDYGYTF.

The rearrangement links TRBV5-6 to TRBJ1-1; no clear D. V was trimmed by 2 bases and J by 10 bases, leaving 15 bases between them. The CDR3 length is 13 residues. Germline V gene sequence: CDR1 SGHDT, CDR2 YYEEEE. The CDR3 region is CASSFGEPSPAFF. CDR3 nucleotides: TGTGCCAGCAGCTTTGGGGAGCCAAGTCCAGCTTTCTTT.

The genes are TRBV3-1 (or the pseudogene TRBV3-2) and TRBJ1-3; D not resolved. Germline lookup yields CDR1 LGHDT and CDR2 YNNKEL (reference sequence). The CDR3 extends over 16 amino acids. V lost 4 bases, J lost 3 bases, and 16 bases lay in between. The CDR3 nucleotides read TGTGCCAGCAGCCTGGTGATTCGGGGTGGTGGAAACACCATATATTTT. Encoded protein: CASSLVIRGGGNTIYF.

The CDR3 nucleotides read TGCGCCAGCAGCTGGGGACAGGGAGGGGAGACCCAGTACTTC. This encodes CASSWGQGGETQYF. The chain recombines TRBV5-1 with TRBJ2-5; 9 positions agree with TRBD1. The junction had 5 bases not matched to a gene; V was cut back by 3 bases and J by 5 bases. Germline values: CDR1 SGHRS, CDR2 YFSETQ. The CDR3 extends over 14 amino acids.

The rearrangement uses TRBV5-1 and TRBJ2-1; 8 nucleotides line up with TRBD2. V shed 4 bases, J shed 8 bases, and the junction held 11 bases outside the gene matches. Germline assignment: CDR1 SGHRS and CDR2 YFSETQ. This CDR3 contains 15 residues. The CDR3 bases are TGCGCCAGCAGCAGACGGCGGGGGGATAGCGATGAGCAGTTCTTC. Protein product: CASSRRRGDSDEQFF.

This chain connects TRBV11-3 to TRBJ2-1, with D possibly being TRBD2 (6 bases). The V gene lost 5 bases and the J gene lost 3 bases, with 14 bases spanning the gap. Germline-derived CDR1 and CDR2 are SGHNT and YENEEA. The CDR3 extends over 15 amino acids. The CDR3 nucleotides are TGTGCCAGCAGCCCTTCTCCGGGAGTCTACAATGAGCAGTTCTTC. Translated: CASSPSPGVYNEQFF.

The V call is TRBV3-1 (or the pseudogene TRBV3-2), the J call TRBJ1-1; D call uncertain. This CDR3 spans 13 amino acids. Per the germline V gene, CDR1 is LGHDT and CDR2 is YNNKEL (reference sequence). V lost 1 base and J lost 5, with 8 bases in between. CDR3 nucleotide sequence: TGTGCCAGCAGCCAAGCACTGGTAACTGAAGCTTTCTTT. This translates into CASSQALVTEAFF.

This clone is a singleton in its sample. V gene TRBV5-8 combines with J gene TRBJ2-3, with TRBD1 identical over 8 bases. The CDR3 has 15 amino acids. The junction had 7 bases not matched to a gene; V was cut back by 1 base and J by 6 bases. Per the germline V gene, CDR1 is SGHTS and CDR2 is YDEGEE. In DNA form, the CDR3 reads TGTGCCAGCAGCTTGAGAGCAGGGGGCTTTGATACGCAGTATTTT. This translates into CASSLRAGGFDTQYF. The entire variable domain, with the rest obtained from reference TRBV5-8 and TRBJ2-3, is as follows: EAGVTQSPTHLIKTRGQQATLRCSPISGHTSVYWYQQALGLGLQFLLWYDEGEERNRGNFPPRFSGRQFPNYSSELNVNALELEDSALYLCASSLRAGGFDTQYFGPGTRLTVL.

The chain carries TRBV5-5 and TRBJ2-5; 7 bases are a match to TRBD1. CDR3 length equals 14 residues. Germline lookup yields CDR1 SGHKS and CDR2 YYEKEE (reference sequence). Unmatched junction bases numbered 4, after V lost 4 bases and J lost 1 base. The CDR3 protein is CASSLGQVQETQYF. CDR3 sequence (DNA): TGTGCCAGCAGCCTCGGACAGGTCCAAGAGACCCAGTACTTC.

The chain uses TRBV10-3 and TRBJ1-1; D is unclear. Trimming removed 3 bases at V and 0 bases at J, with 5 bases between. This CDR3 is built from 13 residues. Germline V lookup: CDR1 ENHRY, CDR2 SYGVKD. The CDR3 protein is CAISDSVNTEAFF. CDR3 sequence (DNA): TGTGCCATCAGTGACAGTGTGAACACTGAAGCTTTCTTT.